The entry below gives a single T cell receptor (beta chain) sequence along with its context. Germline CDR1 and CDR2: SGHRS and YFSETQ. Trimming stripped 0 bases from V and 2 bases from J, with 23 bases between. This CDR3 has 19 residues. The sample belongs to a study of blood T cell repertoires in COVID-19. Turning to the study itself: Donors in the United States, Italy and Spain gave samples during acute or convalescent COVID-19. Sample material is recorded as cDNA or gDNA derived from T cells, B-cell-depleted T cells, or PBMCs.

Authors' data handling: Nucleated cell number was recorded as an estimate derived from reference gene primer amplification. The data were produced by immunoSEQ multiplex PCR, yet TCRdb's version contains in-frame clones alone and is incomplete. The V and J calls and clone size were taken over from that table, and D and trimming were inferred from the DNA. The table has about 190,000 clones, approximately 84% seen once. The TCR comes from a woman in her 70s with active or convalescent COVID-19. The specimen was peripheral blood. The chain carries TRBV5-1 and TRBJ2-5, with D possibly matching TRBD1 (5 bases). The CDR3 loop is CASSLGQSTSTRKQETQYF. The CDR3, as DNA: TGCGCCAGCAGCTTGGGACAGAGCACCTCGACAAGGAAACAAGAGACCCAGTACTTC.